The 2 T cell receptor beta chains in this list originate from one sample, sequenced in a study of T cells in Graves' hyperthyroidism and ophthalmopathy. TCR beta CDR3 regions were amplified from RNA. During a first-round RT-PCR of the TCR CDR3, the HTBI primer set was used. TCRdb processed the multiplex PCR reads anew with MiXCR; each CDR3 protein has one entry. The sample has 350,000 to 500,000 distinct CDR3 sequences; 12% to 15% are singletons. Sequenced sample: blood. These receptors came from a woman aged 18-35 years with Graves' hyperthyroidism.

This clonotype was seen a few times. The V gene is TRBV5-1, the J gene TRBJ2-1; TRBD2 matches 10 bases. Germline V gene data show CDR1 as SGHRS and CDR2 as YFSETQ. CDR3 length: 19 residues. Losses at the gene ends were 1 base for V and 3 bases for J; bases not matched to a gene: 13. The chain's CDR3 is CASSLLRLFGLADYNEQFF. DNA of the CDR3: TGCGCCAGCAGCTTGTTACGGTTATTCGGACTAGCGGACTACAATGAGCAGTTCTTC.

The chain carries TRBV19 and TRBJ1-2; the D gene is possibly TRBD1 (6 bases). The germline V gene encodes CDR1 LNHDA and CDR2 SQIVND (reference sequence). The CDR3 covers 13 residues. With 9 bases removed from V and 8 bases from J, the gap between germline ends came to 19 bases. CDR3 sequence: CASHGQYNDGYTF. For the CDR3, the DNA is TGTGCCAGCCATGGACAGTACAACGACGGCTACACCTTC. Variable domain in full (rest from reference TRBV19 and TRBJ1-2): DGGITQSPKYLFRKEGQNVTLSCEQNLNHDAMYWYRQDPGQGLRLIYYSQIVNDFQKGDIAEGYSVSREKKESFPLTVTSAQKNPTAFYLCASHGQYNDGYTFGSGTRLTVV.